The entry that follows covers one T cell receptor beta chain sequence. Its specific antigen is unknown. Base qualities are not recorded, but no much larger clone differs from it by a single base. Receptor libraries were prepared by the immunoSEQ multiplex PCR assay. The hsTCRB Kit was used according to the manufacturer's protocol to amplify rearranged TCR beta chain sequences. An Illumina MiSeq was used to sequence the TCRB libraries. The study's own analysis went as follows. The proprietary platform of the kit vendor was used for demultiplexing, trimming and gene mapping. TCRdb obtained this table from immuneACCESS and retained in-frame rearrangements with V and J assigned. These tables miss some clones; where compared with another copy, unresolved V genes account for less than half of the shortfall, and the remainder is unexplained. Clonal size and the V and J genes are those of that table, whereas D and trimming came from the DNA. The sample yields about 68,000 clones; almost 85% were counted once. The ten top clones hold less than 15% of the sample.

Spanning cysteine to phenylalanine, the CDR3 consists of 17 amino acids. Just the 51-base CDR3 DNA is kept, in frame starting at base 1. At the junction V is shortened by 2 bases and J by 5 bases; bases outside the gene matches: 10. Based on the germline V gene (reference sequence), the CDR1 and CDR2 sequences are MNHEY and SMNVEV. This entry belongs to a study of a mutant IDH1 vaccine in newly diagnosed glioma (dated by TCRdb to 2020 to 2022). Background for the entire study: In the chemotherapy-containing groups, vaccination started alongside temozolomide cycles, whereas in patients who had radiotherapy alone it started 4-6 weeks after radiotherapy. Of the roughly 34 treated patients, about 62% were male and around 40% were female, and the mean age was about 40 years. Prior to enrollment, patients had been given standard therapy consisting of radiotherapy alone, temozolomide alone, or radiochemotherapy with temozolomide, with the combination given to most patients. The week-35 safety follow-up took place at visit V12, and the week-47 end of study took place at visit V13. Peripheral blood was collected at six visits: V03 (baseline), V05, V07, V10, V12 and V13. Longitudinal TCRB deep sequencing was performed for 20 to 30 treated patients wherever samples were available for exploratory analyses. Study-level results and caveats: According to the authors, sample limitations meant that analyses of patient blood samples could not be reproduced. Selection of PBMC samples for TCRB deep sequencing was based on availability. No apparent relationship was observed between pseudoprogression and alterations in the top peripheral T cell clonotypes detected by TCRB sequencing. Immune responses induced by the vaccine were seen in roughly 92% of patients across multiple MHC alleles.

The time point tag for this specimen amounts to: week 35, safety follow-up. Each vaccine dose was 300 ug of a 20-mer mutant IDH1 peptide in Montanide, given subcutaneously with topical imiquimod. Patients were given eight vaccinations, in weeks 1, 3, 5, 7, 11, 15, 19 and 23, which matched visits V03 through V10. Newly diagnosed WHO grade 3 or 4 IDH1-mutant astrocytomas showing loss of nuclear ATRX were present in the donors. The samples were drawn from NOA16, a multicentre, single-arm, open-label phase I trial in Germany that tested a mutant IDH1 peptide vaccine in humans for the first time. Genomic DNA for TCRB sequencing was extracted from EDTA blood using the DNeasy Blood and Tissue Kit.

The TCR was taken from a man aged 18-30 years with glioma. This specimen consisted of PBMCs, obtained from a glioma patient whose treatment included an IDH1 peptide vaccine. This chain joins TRBV27 to TRBJ2-5; TRBD1 lines up with 11 middle nucleotides. The sequenced DNA: TGTGCCAGCAGTTTAATCGGGACAGGGGGTCCCAGGGAGACCCAGTACTTC. It translates to CASSLIGTGGPRETQYF.